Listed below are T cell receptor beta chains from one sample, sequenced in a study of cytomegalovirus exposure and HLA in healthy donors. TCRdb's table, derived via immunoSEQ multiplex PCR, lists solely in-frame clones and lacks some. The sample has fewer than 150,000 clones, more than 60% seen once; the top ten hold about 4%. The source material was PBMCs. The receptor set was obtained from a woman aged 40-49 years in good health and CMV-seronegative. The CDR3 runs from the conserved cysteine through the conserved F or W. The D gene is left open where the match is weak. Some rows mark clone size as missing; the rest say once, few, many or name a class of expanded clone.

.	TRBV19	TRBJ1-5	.	TGTGCCAGTAGTATAGTACGAAACAGGGTCGGTCAGCCCCAGCATTTT	CASSIVRNRVGQPQHF
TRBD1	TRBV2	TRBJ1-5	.	TGTGCCAGCAGCCCCGCCAGGACAGGGATAGTCTGGGGTTTGAGGCCCCAGCATTTT	CASSPARTGIVWGLRPQHF
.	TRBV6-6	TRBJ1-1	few	TGTGCCAGCAAGAGGGGGATGAACACTGAAGCTTTCTTT	CASKRGMNTEAFF
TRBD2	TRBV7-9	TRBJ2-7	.	TGTGCCAGCAGCACCTGGCGGGAGAACGAGCAGTACTTC	CASSTWRENEQYF
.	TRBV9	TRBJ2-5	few	TGTGCCAGCAGCGTAGATCCAGGGCCCCGAGAGACCCAGTACTTC	CASSVDPGPRETQYF
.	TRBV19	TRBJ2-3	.	TGTGCCAGTAGTATATTAAGAGGCATTTCTAGCACAGATACGCAGTATTTT	CASSILRGISSTDTQYF
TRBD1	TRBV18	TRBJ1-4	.	TGTGCCAGCTCACCTAGAGACAGGGCCGCTAATGAAAAACTGTTTTTT	CASSPRDRAANEKLFF
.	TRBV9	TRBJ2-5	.	TGTGCCAGCAGCGTAGTCGGTAGAGGAGAAGAGACCCAGTACTTC	CASSVVGRGEETQYF
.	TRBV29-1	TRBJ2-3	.	TGCAGCGTTGAAGATCGAGCTAGATGGAGCACAGATACGCAGTATTTT	CSVEDRARWSTDTQYF
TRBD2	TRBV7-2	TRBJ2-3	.	TGTGCCAGCAGCCCGGACGCCGGGGGGGTCACAGATACGCAGTATTTT	CASSPDAGGVTDTQYF